The clone carrying this T cell receptor beta chain has just a few counts. There were TCR beta CDR3 regions amplified from RNA transcripts. HTBI primers were employed in a first-round RT-PCR of the TCR CDR3. TCRdb reprocessed the multiplex PCR reads with MiXCR, giving one entry per CDR3 protein. The sample has approximately 370,000 distinct CDR3 sequences, around 14% seen once. The sample comes from a study of T cells in Graves' hyperthyroidism and ophthalmopathy. Cells are PBMCs isolated from about 10 ml of fresh blood. This CDR3 region has 14 residues. Germline V gene lookup returns CDR1 SGHRS and CDR2 YFSETQ. Trimming left V 0 bases short and J 1 base short, with 7 bases between.

The TCR comes from a woman under 40 with Graves' hyperthyroidism. The chain couples TRBV5-1 to TRBJ1-1; no firm D call. Sequenced input: blood. The CDR3 sequence is CASSLGGKNTEAFF. The CDR3 DNA follows: TGCGCCAGCAGCTTGGGTGGAAAGAACACTGAAGCTTTCTTT. The whole variable domain, filled in from reference TRBV5-1 and TRBJ1-1, reads KAGVTQTPRYLIKTRGQQVTLSCSPISGHRSVSWYQQTPGQGLQFLFEYFSETQRNKGNFPGRFSGRQFSNSRSEMNVSTLELGDSALYLCASSLGGKNTEAFFGQGTRLTVV.